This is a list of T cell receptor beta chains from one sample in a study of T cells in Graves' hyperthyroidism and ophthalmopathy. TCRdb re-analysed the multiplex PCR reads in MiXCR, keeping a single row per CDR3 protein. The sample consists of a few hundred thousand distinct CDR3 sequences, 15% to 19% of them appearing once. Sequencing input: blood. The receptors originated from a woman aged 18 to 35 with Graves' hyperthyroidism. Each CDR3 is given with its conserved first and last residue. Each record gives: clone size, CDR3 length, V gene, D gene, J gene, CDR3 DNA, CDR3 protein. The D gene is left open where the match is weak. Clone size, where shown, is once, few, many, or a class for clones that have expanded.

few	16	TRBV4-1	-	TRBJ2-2	TGCGCCAGCAGCCAAGATGCCGGGAGTGGTCCCGGGGAGCTGTTTTTT	CASSQDAGSGPGELFF
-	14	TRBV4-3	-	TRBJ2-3	TGCGCCAGCAGCCAAGATCTAGGCCCAGATACGCAGTATTTT	CASSQDLGPDTQYF
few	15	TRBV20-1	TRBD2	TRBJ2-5	TGCAGTGCCCAACTAGCGGGGGGGCGACGGGAGACCCAGTACTTC	CSAQLAGGRRETQYF
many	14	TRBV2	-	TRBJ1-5	TGTGCCAGCTCTGTCGACAGAGACAATCAGCCCCAGCATTTT	CASSVDRDNQPQHF
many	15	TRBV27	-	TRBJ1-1	TGTGCCAGCAGTTTATCAACGGGGGCGAACACTGAAGCTTTCTTT	CASSLSTGANTEAFF
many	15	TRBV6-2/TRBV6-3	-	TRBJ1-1	TGTGCCAGCAGTCCAGGATACCCCTTGAACACTGAAGCTTTCTTT	CASSPGYPLNTEAFF
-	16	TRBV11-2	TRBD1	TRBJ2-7	TGTGCCAGCAGCCGGAACCTCGGGACAGGGACTTACGAGCAGTACTTT	CASSRNLGTGTYEQYF
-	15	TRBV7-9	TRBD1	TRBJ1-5	TGTGCCAGCAGCTCACAGGGGGCGGACAATCAGCCCCAGCATTTT	CASSSQGADNQPQHF
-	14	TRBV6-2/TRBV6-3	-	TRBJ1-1	TGTGCCAGTCGTGCCGGGCAGTTGAACACTGAAGCTTTCTTT	CASRAGQLNTEAFF
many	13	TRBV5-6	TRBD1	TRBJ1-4	TGTGCCAGCAGATCGACAGGGGGCGAAAAACTGTTTTTT	CASRSTGGEKLFF
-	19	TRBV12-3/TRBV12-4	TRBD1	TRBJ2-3	TGTGCCAGCAGTTCCTCCGGGACAGGGGGGGTCGGTAGCACAGATACGCAGTATTTT	CASSSSGTGGVGSTDTQYF
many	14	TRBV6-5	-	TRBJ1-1	TGTGCCAGCAGTTACAGGGAGTTAGGCACTGAAGCTTTCTTT	CASSYRELGTEAFF
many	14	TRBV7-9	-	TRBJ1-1	TGTGCCAGCAGCTTAGACGGTGGCTTCACTGAAGCTTTCTTT	CASSLDGGFTEAFF
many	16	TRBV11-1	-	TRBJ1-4	TGTGCCAGCAGCGTCGGCTTTGATGCAACTAATGAAAAACTGTTTTTT	CASSVGFDATNEKLFF
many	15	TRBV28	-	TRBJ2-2	TGTGCCAGCAGTATCCCGACAGGGAACACCGGGGAGCTGTTTTTT	CASSIPTGNTGELFF
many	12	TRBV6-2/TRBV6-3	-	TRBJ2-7	TGTGCCAGCAGTTACTCGAGCTACGAGCAGTACTTC	CASSYSSYEQYF
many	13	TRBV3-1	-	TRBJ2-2	TGTGCCAGCAGGACAGAAAACCCCGGGGAGCTGTTTTTT	CASRTENPGELFF
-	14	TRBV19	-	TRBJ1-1	TGTGCCAGTAGTATACAAAAAGGGCGGGATGAAGCTTTCTTT	CASSIQKGRDEAFF
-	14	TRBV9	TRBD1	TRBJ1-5	TGTGCCAGCGACCGGACAGGGGTTAGTCAGCCCCAGCATTTT	CASDRTGVSQPQHF
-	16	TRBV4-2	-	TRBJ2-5	TGTGCCAGCAGCCAAGACTGGCCAGGGCCTAAAGAGACCCAGTACTTC	CASSQDWPGPKETQYF
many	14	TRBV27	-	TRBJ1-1	TGTGCCAGCAGTTTCCTCACAGCCAACACTGAAGCTTTCTTT	CASSFLTANTEAFF
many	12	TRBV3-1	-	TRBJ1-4	TGTGCCAGCAGCCTTGGACGTGAAAAACTGTTTTTT	CASSLGREKLFF
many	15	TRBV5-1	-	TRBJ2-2	TGCGCCAGCAGTTATTCCGGTACGAACACCGGGGAGCTGTTTTTT	CASSYSGTNTGELFF
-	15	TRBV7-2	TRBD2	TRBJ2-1	TGTGCCAGCAGCAGAACTAGCGGGGGGCCTGAGGAGCAGTTCTTC	CASSRTSGGPEEQFF
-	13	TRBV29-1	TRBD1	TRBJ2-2	TGCAGCGTCAGGGACAGGGCAACCGGGGAGCTGTTTTTT	CSVRDRATGELFF
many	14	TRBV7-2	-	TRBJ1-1	TGTGCCGTAAGGCTACAGGGCAGGAACACTGAAGCTTTCTTT	CAVRLQGRNTEAFF
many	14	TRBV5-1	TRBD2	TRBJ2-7	TGCGCCAGCAGAATGGGTAGCGGGGGATACGAGCAGTACTTC	CASRMGSGGYEQYF
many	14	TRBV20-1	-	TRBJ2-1	TGCAGTGCCCAGACGGGCATTACCTACAATGAGCAGTTCTTC	CSAQTGITYNEQFF
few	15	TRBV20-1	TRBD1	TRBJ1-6	TGCAGTGCTCGACACCCGACAGGGGAAGGCTCACCCCTCCACTTT	CSARHPTGEGSPLHF
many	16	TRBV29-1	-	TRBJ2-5	TGCAGCGCCCAACGCAGGGTTTTTCGTAGCCAAGAGACCCAGTACTTC	CSAQRRVFRSQETQYF
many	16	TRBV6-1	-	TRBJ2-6	TGTGCCAGCTTCACCACGGGCAGCTCTGGGGCCAACGTCCTGACTTTC	CASFTTGSSGANVLTF
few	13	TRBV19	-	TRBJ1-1	TGTGCCAGTAGTGCGGATAGGAGCCCTGAAGCTTTCTTT	CASSADRSPEAFF
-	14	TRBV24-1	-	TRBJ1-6	TGTGCCACCAGTGAGGGAAGTAAGAATTCACCCCTCCACTTT	CATSEGSKNSPLHF
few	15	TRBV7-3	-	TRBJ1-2	TGTGCCAGCAGCCCATCAACTACAGCTCTCTATGGCTACACCTTC	CASSPSTTALYGYTF
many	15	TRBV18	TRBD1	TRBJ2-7	TGTGCCAGCTCACCGGACAGGGGTGCGCATTACGAGCAGTACTTC	CASSPDRGAHYEQYF
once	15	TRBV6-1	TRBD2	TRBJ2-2	TGTGCCAGCATTCCAGCGGGGCTGAACACCGGGGAGCTGTTTTTT	CASIPAGLNTGELFF
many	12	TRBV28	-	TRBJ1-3	TGTGCCAGCACCTTAGGGGGAAACACCATATATTTT	CASTLGGNTIYF
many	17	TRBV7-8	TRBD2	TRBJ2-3	TGTGCCAGCAGCTCGGGACTAGCGGGCCCCCTGACAGATACGCAGTATTTT	CASSSGLAGPLTDTQYF
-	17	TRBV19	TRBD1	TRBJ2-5	TGTGCCAGTACCCCGAGCGGGACAGGGGTGGATCTGGAGACCCAGTACTTC	CASTPSGTGVDLETQYF
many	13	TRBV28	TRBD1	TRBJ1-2	TGTGCCAGCAGTCTTACAGGGGGCGATGGCTACACCTTC	CASSLTGGDGYTF
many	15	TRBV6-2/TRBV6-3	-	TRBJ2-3	TGTGCCAGCACGAAAAGGCCGGAGAACACAGATACGCAGTATTTT	CASTKRPENTDTQYF
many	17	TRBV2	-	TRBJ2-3	TGTGCCAGCAGTGAAGTTTTGGCTAGATGGGGCACAGATACGCAGTATTTT	CASSEVLARWGTDTQYF